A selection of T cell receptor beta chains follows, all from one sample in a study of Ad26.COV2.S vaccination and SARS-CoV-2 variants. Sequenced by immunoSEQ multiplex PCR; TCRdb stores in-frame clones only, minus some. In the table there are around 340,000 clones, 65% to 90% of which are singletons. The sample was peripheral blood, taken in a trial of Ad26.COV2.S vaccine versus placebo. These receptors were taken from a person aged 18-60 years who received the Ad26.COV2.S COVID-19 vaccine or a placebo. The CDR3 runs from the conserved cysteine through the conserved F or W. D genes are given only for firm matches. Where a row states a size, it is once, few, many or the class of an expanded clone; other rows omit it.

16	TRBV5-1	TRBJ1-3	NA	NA	CASRGQTLNSGNTIYF	TGCGCCAGCAGAGGACAGACTCTGAACTCTGGAAACACCATATATTTT
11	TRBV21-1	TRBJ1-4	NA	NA	CAHRGDEKLFF	TGTGCCCACAGGGGGGATGAAAAACTGTTTTTT
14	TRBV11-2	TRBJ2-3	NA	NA	CASSPLLRADTQYF	TGTGCCAGCAGCCCTCTGTTGCGGGCAGATACGCAGTATTTT
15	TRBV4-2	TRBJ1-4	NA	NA	CASSQEGTGNEKLFF	TGTGCCAGCAGCCAAGAAGGGACGGGCAATGAAAAACTGTTTTTT
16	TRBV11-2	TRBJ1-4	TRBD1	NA	CASSQGEGGLREKLFF	TGTGCCAGCAGCCAGGGGGAAGGGGGTCTGAGGGAAAAACTGTTTTTT
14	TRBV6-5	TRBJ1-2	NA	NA	CASSYSALNYGYTF	TGTGCCAGCAGTTACTCGGCACTGAACTATGGCTACACCTTC
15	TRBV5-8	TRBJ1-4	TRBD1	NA	CASSFQGAGNEKLFF	TGTGCCAGCAGCTTCCAGGGGGCGGGTAATGAAAAACTGTTTTTT
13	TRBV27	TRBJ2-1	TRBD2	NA	CASSSFSGRAQFF	TGTGCCAGCAGTTCTTTCTCCGGGAGGGCGCAGTTCTTC
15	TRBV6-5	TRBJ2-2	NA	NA	CASSVLVSNTGELFF	TGTGCCAGCAGCGTACTAGTCTCGAACACCGGGGAGCTGTTTTTT
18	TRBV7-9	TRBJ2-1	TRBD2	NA	CASSLEMGTSVSYNEQFF	TGTGCCAGCAGCTTAGAAATGGGGACTAGCGTATCCTACAATGAGCAGTTCTTC
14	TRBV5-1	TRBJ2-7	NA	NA	CASSPVAPPYEQYF	TGCGCCAGCAGCCCCGTCGCGCCTCCTTACGAGCAGTACTTC
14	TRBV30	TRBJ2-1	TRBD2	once	CAWSFGGKDNEQFF	TGTGCCTGGAGTTTCGGGGGGAAGGACAATGAGCAGTTCTTC
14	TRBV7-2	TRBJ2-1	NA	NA	CASSPPGRPPEQFF	TGTGCCAGCAGCCCCCCAGGGCGGCCTCCTGAGCAGTTCTTC
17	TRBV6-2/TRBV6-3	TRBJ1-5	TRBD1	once	CASSSSIGTGLSEPQHF	TGTGCCAGCAGTTCGTCGATAGGGACAGGGCTGTCGGAGCCCCAGCATTTT
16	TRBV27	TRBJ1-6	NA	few	CASSLISTGRGSPLHF	TGTGCCAGCAGTTTAATTAGCACAGGGAGGGGTTCACCCCTCCACTTT
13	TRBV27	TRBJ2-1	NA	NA	CASSFAGNNEQFF	TGTGCCAGCAGTTTTGCCGGGAACAATGAGCAGTTCTTC
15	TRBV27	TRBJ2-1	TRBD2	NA	CASRPRGGVHNEQFF	TGTGCCAGCAGGCCCCGGGGGGGCGTCCACAATGAGCAGTTCTTC